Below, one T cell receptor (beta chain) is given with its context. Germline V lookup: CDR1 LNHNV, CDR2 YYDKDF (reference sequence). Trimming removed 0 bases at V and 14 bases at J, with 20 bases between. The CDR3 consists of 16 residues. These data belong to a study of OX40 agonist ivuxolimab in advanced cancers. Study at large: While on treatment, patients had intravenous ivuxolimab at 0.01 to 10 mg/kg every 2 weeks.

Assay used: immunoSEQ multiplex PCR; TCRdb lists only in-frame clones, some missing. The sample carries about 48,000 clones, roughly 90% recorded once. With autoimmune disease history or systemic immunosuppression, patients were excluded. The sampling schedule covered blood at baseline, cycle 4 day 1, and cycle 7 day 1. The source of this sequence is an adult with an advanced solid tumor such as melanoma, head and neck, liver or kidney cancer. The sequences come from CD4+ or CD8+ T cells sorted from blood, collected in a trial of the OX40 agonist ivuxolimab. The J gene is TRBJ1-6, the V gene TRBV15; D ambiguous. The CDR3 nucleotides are TGTGCCACCAGCAGAGATCAGGAAGGGTTGGTTTCGGCCCTCCACTTT. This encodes CATSRDQEGLVSALHF.